This is a list of T cell receptor beta chains from one sample in a study of blood T cell repertoires in COVID-19. Sequenced by immunoSEQ multiplex PCR; TCRdb stores in-frame clones only, minus some. Altogether fewer than 400,000 clones are present, roughly 90% being singletons, with the ten largest covering about 4%. Specimen: PBMCs or T cells enriched from blood (not recorded which). These TCRs come from a woman aged 25 to 39 who had been exposed to COVID-19. CDR3s include the opening cysteine and the closing phenylalanine or tryptophan. The order of the fields is CDR3 length, V gene, J gene, clone size, D gene, CDR3 DNA, CDR3 protein. A D gene is named only where the DNA matches it firmly. Not all rows give a size; the values are once, few, many and, for expanded clones, a class.

>15|TRBV7-7|TRBJ1-3|-|TRBD1
TGTGCCAGCAGCTTAGGGGACAGCTCTGGAAACACCATATATTTT
CASSLGDSSGNTIYF
>15|TRBV11-2|TRBJ1-3|-|-
TGTGCCAGCAGCTTCGATGGGGGGTTCGGAAACACCATATATTTT
CASSFDGGFGNTIYF
>16|TRBV6-2/TRBV6-3|TRBJ2-3|-|-
TGTGCCAGCAGCTCCCAGGGAGGGGGGCGAGTCCGTAAGCAGTATTTT
CASSSQGGGRVRKQYF
>13|TRBV7-9|TRBJ1-6|few|-
TGTGCCAGCGATGAGGGAACGAATTCACCCCTCCACTTT
CASDEGTNSPLHF
>13|TRBV2|TRBJ2-4|-|-
TGTGCCAGCAGCCCTGGAACAGGAATAGTTCAGTACTTC
CASSPGTGIVQYF
>13|TRBV9|TRBJ1-3|-|-
TGTGCCAGCAGCGGCCAGGGAAGGGACACCATATATTTT
CASSGQGRDTIYF
>15|TRBV19|TRBJ2-7|-|TRBD1
TGTGCCAGTAAGGTGCGGGTACAGGGGAACTACGAGCAGTACTTC
CASKVRVQGNYEQYF
>15|TRBV14|TRBJ2-7|-|-
TGTGCCAGCAGCCAAGATTGGGGGGTTTCCTACGAGCAGTACTTC
CASSQDWGVSYEQYF
>17|TRBV19|TRBJ1-5|-|-
TGTGCCAGTAGTATAGACCCCAGGACTCGGGGCAATCAGCCCCAGCATTTT
CASSIDPRTRGNQPQHF
>12|TRBV6-5|TRBJ1-2|-|-
TGTGCCAGCAGTTACAACAGTCAAGGCTACACCTTC
CASSYNSQGYTF
>15|TRBV5-4|TRBJ1-5|-|-
TGTGCCAGCAGCTTGGATCCTGGGCTTGATCAGCCCCAGCATTTT
CASSLDPGLDQPQHF